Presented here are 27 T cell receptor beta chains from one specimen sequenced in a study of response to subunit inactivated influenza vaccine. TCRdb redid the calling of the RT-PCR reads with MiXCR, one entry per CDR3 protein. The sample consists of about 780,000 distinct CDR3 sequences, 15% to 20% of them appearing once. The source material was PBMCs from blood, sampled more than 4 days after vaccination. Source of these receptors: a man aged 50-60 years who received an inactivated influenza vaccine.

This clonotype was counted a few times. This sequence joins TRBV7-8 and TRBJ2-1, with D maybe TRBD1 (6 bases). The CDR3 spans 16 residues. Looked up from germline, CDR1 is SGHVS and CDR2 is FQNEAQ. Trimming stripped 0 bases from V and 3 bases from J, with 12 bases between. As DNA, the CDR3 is TGTGCCAGCAGCTTAGCCCGAGACAGGTTCTACAATGAGCAGTTCTTC. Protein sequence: CASSLARDRFYNEQFF.

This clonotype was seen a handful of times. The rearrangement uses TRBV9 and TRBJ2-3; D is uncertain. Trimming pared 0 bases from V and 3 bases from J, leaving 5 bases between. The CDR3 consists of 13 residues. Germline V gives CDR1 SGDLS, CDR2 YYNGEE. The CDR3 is CASSVAATDTQYF. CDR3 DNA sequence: TGTGCCAGCAGCGTAGCGGCTACAGATACGCAGTATTTT.

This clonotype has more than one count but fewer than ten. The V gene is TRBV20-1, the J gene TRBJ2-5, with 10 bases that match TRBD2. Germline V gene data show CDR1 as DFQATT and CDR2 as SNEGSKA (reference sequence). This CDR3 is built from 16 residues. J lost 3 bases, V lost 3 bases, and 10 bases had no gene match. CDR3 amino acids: CSASGSLAGGKETQYF. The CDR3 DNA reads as TGCAGTGCTAGTGGGTCCTTAGCGGGGGGCAAAGAGACCCAGTACTTC.

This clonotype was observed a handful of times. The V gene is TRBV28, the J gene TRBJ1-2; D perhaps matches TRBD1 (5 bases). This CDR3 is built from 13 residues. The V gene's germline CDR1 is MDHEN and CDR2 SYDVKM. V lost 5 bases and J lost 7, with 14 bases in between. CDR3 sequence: CASSKNRTGGYTF. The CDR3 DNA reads TGTGCCAGCAGTAAAAACAGGACGGGTGGCTACACCTTC.

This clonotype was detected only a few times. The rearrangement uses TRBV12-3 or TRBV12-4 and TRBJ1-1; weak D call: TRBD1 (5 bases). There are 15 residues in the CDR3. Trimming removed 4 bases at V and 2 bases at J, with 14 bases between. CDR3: CASSSGGSVNTEAFF. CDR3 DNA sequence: TGTGCCAGCAGTTCCGGGGGGTCAGTTAACACTGAAGCTTTCTTT.

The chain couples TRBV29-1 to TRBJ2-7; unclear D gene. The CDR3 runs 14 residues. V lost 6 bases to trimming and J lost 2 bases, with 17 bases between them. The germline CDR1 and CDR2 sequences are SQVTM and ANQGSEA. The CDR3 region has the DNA TGCAGCGTGCTCGGTCCCCTCCCTCCCTACGAGCAGTACTTC. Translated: CSVLGPLPPYEQYF.

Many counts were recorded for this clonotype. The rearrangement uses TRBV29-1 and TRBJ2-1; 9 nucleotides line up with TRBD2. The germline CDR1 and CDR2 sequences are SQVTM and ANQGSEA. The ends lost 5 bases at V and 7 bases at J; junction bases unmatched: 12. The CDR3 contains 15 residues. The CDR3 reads CSVRVNSGSRNEQFF. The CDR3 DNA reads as TGCAGCGTTCGGGTAAATAGCGGGAGTAGGAATGAGCAGTTCTTC.

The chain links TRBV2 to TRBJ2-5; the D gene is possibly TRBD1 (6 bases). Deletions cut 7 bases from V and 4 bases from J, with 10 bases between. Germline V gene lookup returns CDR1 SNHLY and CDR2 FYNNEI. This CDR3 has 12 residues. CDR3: CASNLGGETQYF. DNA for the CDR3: TGTGCCAGCAATCTAGGGGGAGAGACCCAGTACTTC.

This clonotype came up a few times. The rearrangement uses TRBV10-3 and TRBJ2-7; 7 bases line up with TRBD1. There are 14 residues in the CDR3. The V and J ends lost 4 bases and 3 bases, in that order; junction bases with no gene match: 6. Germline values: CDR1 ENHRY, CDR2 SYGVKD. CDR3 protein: CAISGRDRIYEQYF. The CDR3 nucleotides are TGTGCCATCAGTGGACGGGACAGAATCTACGAGCAGTACTTC.

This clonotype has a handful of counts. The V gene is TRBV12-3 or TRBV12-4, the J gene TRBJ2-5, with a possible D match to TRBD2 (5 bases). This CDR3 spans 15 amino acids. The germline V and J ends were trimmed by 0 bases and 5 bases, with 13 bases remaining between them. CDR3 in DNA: TGTGCCAGCAGTTTAGCGCGGGCACGTACCGAGACCCAGTACTTC. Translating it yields CASSLARARTETQYF.

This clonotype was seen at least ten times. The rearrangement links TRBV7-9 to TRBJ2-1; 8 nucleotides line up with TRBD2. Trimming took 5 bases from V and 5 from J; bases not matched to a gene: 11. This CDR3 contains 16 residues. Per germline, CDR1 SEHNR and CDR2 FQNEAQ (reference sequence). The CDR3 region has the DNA TGTGCCAGCAGCGCAGCTAGCGGGCCCGGGGACAATGAGCAGTTCTTC. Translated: CASSAASGPGDNEQFF. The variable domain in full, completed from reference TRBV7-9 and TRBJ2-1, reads DTGVSQNPRHKITKRGQNVTFRCDPISEHNRLYWYRQTLGQGPEFLTYFQNEAQLEKSRLLSDRFSAERPKGSFSTLEIQRTEQGDSAMYLCASSAASGPGDNEQFFGPGTRLTVL.

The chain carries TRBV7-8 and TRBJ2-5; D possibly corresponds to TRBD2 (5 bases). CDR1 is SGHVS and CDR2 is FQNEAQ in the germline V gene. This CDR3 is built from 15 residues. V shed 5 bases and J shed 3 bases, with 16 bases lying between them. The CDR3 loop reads CASSPDPGTEETQYF. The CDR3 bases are TGTGCCAGCAGCCCGGACCCGGGAACAGAAGAGACCCAGTACTTC.

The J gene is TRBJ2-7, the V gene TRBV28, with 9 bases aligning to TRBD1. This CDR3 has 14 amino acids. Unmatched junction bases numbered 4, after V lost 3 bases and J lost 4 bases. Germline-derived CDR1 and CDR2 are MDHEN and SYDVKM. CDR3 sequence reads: CASSFSGTGYEQYF. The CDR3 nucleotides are TGTGCCAGCAGTTTTTCCGGGACAGGGTACGAGCAGTACTTC.

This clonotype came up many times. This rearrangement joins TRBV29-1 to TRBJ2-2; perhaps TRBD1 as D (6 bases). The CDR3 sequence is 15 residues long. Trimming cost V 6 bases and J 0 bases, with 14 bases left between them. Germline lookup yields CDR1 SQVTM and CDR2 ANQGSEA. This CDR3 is CSVNTGPANTGELFF. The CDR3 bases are TGCAGCGTCAACACAGGGCCTGCGAACACCGGGGAGCTGTTTTTT.

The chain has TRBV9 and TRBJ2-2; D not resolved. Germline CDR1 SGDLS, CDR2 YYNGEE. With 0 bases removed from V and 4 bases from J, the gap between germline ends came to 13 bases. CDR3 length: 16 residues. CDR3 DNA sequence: TGTGCCAGCAGCGTAGGATCCGGGCAGCCCACCGGGGAGCTGTTTTTT. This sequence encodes CASSVGSGQPTGELFF.

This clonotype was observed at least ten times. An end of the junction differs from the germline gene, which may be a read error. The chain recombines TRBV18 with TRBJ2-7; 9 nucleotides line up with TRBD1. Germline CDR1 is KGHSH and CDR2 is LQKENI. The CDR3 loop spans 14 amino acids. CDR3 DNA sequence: TGCGCCAGCAGCCCCGGGACAGGGCTCTACGAGCAGTACTTC. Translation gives CASSPGTGLYEQYF.

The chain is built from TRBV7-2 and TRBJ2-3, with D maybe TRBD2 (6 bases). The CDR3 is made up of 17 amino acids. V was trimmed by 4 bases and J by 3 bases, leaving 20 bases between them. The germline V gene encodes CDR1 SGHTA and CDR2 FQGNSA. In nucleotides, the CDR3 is TGTGCCAGCAGCTCTGCATTCCTAGCGAGATGGACAGATACGCAGTATTTT. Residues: CASSSAFLARWTDTQYF.

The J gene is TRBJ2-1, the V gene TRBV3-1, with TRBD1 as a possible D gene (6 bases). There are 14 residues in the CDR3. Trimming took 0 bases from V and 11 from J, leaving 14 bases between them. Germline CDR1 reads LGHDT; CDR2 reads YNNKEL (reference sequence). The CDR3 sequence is CASSQDTSRGKQFF. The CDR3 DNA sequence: TGTGCCAGCAGCCAAGACACCTCGAGGGGGAAGCAGTTCTTC.

In DNA form, the CDR3 reads TGTGCCAGCAGTTTAGGGGGCTCCCCTTCAGATACGCAGTATTTT. Encoded protein: CASSLGGSPSDTQYF. The J gene is TRBJ2-3, the V gene TRBV12-3 or TRBV12-4, with D perhaps TRBD1 (5 bases). This CDR3 spans 15 amino acids. Trimming stripped 1 base from V and 4 bases from J, with 12 bases between.

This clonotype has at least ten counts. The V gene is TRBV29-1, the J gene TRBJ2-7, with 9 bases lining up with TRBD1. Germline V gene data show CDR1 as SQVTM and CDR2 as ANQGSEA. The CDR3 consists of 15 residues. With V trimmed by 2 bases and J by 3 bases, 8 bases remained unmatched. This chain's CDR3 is CSVEYSGTGNYEQYF. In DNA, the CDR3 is TGCAGCGTTGAATATTCCGGGACAGGGAACTACGAGCAGTACTTC.

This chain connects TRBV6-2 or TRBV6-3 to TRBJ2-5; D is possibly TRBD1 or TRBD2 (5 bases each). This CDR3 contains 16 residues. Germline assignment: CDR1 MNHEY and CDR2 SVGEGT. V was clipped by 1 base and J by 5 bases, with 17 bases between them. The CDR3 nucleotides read TGTGCCAGCAGTTACTTGGGGACCAAACTCCATGAGACCCAGTACTTC. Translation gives CASSYLGTKLHETQYF.

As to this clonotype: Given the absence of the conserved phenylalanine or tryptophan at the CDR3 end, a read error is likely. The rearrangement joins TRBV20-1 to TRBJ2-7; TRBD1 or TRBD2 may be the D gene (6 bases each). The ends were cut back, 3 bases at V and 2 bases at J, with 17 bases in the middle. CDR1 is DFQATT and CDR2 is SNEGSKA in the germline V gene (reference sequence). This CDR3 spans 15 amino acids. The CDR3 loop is CSARGDLGGTYEQYL. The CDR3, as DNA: TGCAGTGCTAGGGGCGATTTAGGGGGGACCTACGAGCAGTACTTG.

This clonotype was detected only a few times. The CDR3 DNA reads as TGCAGTGCTCCCTTCGCCAGGGCTAACTATGGCTACACCTTC. Translated: CSAPFARANYGYTF. This rearrangement joins TRBV20-1 to TRBJ1-2; possible D gene TRBD1, 5 bases. CDR3 size: 14 residues. V gave up 5 bases and J gave up 0 bases, with 13 bases separating them. Germline values: CDR1 DFQATT, CDR2 SNEGSKA (reference sequence).

CDR3 in amino acids: CASSDGGVKETQYF. CDR3 nucleotide sequence: TGTGCCAGCAGCGATGGGGGGGTCAAAGAGACCCAGTACTTC. This chain uses TRBV28 with TRBJ2-5; 7 bases are a match to TRBD2. Unmatched junction bases numbered 7, after V lost 6 bases and J lost 3 bases. Germline lookup yields CDR1 MDHEN and CDR2 SYDVKM. The CDR3 covers 14 residues.

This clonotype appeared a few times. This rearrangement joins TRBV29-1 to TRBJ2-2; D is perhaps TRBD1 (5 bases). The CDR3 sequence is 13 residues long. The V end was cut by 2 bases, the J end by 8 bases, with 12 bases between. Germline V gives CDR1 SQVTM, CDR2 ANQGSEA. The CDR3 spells CSVEMQGVGELFF. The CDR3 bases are TGCAGCGTTGAAATGCAAGGGGTTGGGGAGCTGTTTTTT.

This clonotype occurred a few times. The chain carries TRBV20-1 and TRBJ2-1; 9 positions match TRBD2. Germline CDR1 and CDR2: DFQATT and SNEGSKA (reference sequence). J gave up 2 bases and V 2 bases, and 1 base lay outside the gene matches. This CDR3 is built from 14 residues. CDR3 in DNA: TGCAGTGCTAGAAGACTAGCGGCCTACAATGAGCAGTTCTTC. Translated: CSARRLAAYNEQFF.

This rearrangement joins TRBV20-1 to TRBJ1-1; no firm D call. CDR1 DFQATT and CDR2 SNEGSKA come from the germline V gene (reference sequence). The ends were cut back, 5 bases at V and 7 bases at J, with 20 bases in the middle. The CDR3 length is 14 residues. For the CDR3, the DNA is TGCAGTGCTCCCCATGCGACGACACGCCTTGAAGCTTTCTTT. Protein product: CSAPHATTRLEAFF.